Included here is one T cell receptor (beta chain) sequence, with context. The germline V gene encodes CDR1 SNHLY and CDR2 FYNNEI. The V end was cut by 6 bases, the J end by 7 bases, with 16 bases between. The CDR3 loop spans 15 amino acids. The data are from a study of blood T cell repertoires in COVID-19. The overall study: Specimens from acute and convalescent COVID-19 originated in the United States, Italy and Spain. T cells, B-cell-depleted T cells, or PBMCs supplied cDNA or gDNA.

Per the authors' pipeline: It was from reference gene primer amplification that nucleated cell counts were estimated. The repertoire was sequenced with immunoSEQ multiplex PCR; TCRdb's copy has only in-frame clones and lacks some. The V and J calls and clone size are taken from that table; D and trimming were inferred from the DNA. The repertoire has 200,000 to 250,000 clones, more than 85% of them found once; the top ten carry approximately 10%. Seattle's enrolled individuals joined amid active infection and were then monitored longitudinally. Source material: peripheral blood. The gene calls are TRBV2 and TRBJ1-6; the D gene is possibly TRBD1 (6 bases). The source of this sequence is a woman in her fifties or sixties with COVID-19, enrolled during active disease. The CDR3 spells CASRKQGSGNSPLHF. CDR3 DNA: TGTGCCAGCAGGAAACAGGGTAGCGGGAATTCACCCCTCCACTTT.